This T cell receptor beta chain was sequenced during a study of shared clonotypes between healthy human individuals. Concerning this clone itself: Its antigen is currently unknown.

Broader study findings: Donors were few, which limited the genetic and exposure-history diversity represented.

Repertoires were generated with immunoSEQ multiplex PCR, while TCRdb's copy carries only in-frame clones and drops some. The sample has about 95,000 clones; less than 80% are singletons. The sequence was obtained from a man aged 25 to 40 in good health. What was sequenced was memory CD8+ T cells sorted from blood. The subset is: CD45RO+ cells pooled with CCR7-negative TemRA cells.

In nucleotides, the CDR3 is TGTGCCAGCAGCGTCGGCGGGACGACATTAAACACCGGGGAGCTGTTTTTT. Translated: CASSVGGTTLNTGELFF. The chain links TRBV9 to TRBJ2-2; possibly TRBD2 for D (6 bases). The CDR3 totals 17 residues. Per germline, CDR1 SGDLS and CDR2 YYNGEE. The ends were cut back, 2 bases at V and 2 bases at J, with 16 bases in the middle.